The 14 T cell receptor beta chains below were found in one sample sequenced in a study of post-analysis software for immune sequencing data. Study-wide results and limits: Roughly five TRBV segments were significantly more frequent in patients than in controls. TRBV5-6, TRBV5-1 and TRBV20-1 were among these segments.

Tagging with unique molecular identifiers was a feature of the TCR beta cDNA libraries. TCRdb redid the calling of the PCR reads with MiXCR, one entry per CDR3 protein. The profile covers about 570,000 distinct CDR3 sequences, with around a third appearing a single time and around 6% taken by the ten largest. Antigens of these TCRs are unknown. The sample comprised blood. The receptors were sampled from a girl between 2 and 17 years old with multiple sclerosis.

The V call is TRBV20-1, the J call TRBJ1-1, with 9 bases aligning to TRBD1. V gave up 6 bases and J gave up 11 bases; unmatched junction bases: 10. The CDR3 runs to 12 residues. Per the germline V gene, CDR1 is DFQATT and CDR2 is SNEGSKA (reference sequence). This CDR3 is CSARQGDVRAFF. The CDR3 DNA reads TGCAGTGCGAGACAGGGGGATGTTCGGGCTTTCTTT.

Only a few counts were recorded for this clonotype. The chain links TRBV5-1 to TRBJ2-5; a possible D gene is TRBD1 (5 bases). This CDR3 contains 11 residues. V was pared by 5 bases and J by 4 bases, with 6 bases between. Per the germline V gene, CDR1 is SGHRS and CDR2 is YFSETQ. The CDR3 nucleotides read TGCGCCAGCAGGGGGCTAGAGACCCAGTACTTC. Translated, it gives CASRGLETQYF.

The chain employs TRBV28 and TRBJ2-1, with TRBD1 identical over 8 bases. The CDR3 length is 15 residues. V dropped 7 bases and J dropped 2; count of bases not matched to a gene: 7. Germline-derived CDR1 and CDR2 are MDHEN and SYDVKM. CDR3 DNA: TGTGCCAGCACCCCAGACAGGGGCACCTACAATGAGCAGTTCTTC. Encoded protein: CASTPDRGTYNEQFF. Full variable domain (outside the CDR3, taken from reference TRBV28 and TRBJ2-1): DVKVTQSSRYLVKRTGEKVFLECVQDMDHENMFWYRQDPGLGLRLIYFSYDVKMKEKGDIPEGYSVSREKKERFSLILESASTNQTSMYLCASTPDRGTYNEQFFGPGTRLTVL.

V usage is TRBV9 and J usage is TRBJ2-4; 11 bases map to TRBD2. The end of the DNA is better explained by TRBJ2-7, so the J call may be wrong. The CDR3 length is 15 residues. Germline CDR1 and CDR2: SGDLS and YYNGEE. In DNA form, the CDR3 reads TGTGCCAGCAGCGTAGCACTAGCGGGGGAGGACGAGCAGTACTTC. Translation: CASSVALAGEDEQYF.

The chain joins TRBV4-1 to TRBJ1-5; D unresolved. The CDR3 has 13 amino acids. The germline CDR1 and CDR2 sequences are MGHRA and YSYEKL. V lost 1 base and J lost 7, with 8 bases in between. This chain's CDR3 is CASSQGGRQPQHF. CDR3 nucleotides: TGCGCCAGCAGCCAAGGCGGGCGGCAGCCCCAGCATTTT.

The chain carries TRBV27 and TRBJ2-5, with D perhaps assigned TRBD1 or TRBD2 (7 bases each). There are 15 residues in the CDR3. The V gene's germline CDR1 is MNHEY and CDR2 SMNVEV (reference sequence). V shed 4 bases and J shed 1 base, with 13 bases lying between them. Written as DNA, the CDR3 is TGTGCCAGCAGTTCAGCGGGACAGCCCCAAGAGACCCAGTACTTC. Translated: CASSSAGQPQETQYF.

The chain has TRBV12-3 or TRBV12-4 and TRBJ1-1; D uncertain. CDR3 length equals 13 residues. Deletions cut 7 bases from V and 2 bases from J, with 11 bases between. The CDR3 reads CASTSWGNTEAFF. CDR3 in DNA: TGTGCCAGCACCTCGTGGGGAAACACTGAAGCTTTCTTT.

This clonotype showed up just a few times. The gene calls are TRBV5-1 and TRBJ2-1; D unresolved. CDR3 length: 15 amino acids. Trimming took off 0 bases at V and 3 bases at J, with 10 bases between the two ends. CDR1 is SGHRS and CDR2 is YFSETQ in the germline V gene. DNA of the CDR3: TGCGCCAGCAGCTTGGGTAGGTCGGACTACAATGAGCAGTTCTTC. Translation: CASSLGRSDYNEQFF.

To note about this clonotype: One end of the junction is discordant with germline, which a read error may explain. This chain links TRBV6-6 with TRBJ2-3; tentative D call: TRBD2 (7 bases). In germline, CDR1 is MNHNY, CDR2 SVGAGI (reference sequence). There are 16 residues in the CDR3. The CDR3 sequence is CVSSSTGGRSADTQYF. DNA of the CDR3: TGTGTCAGCAGTTCCACGGGGGGCCGCTCCGCAGATACGCAGTATTTT.

In its sample, this clonotype was seen a few times. The chain uses TRBV11-2 and TRBJ1-1; D gene unclear. The CDR3 is 13 amino acids. Germline lookup yields CDR1 SGHAT and CDR2 FQNNGV. The ends were cut back, 3 bases at V and 8 bases at J, with 13 bases in the middle. The CDR3 coding sequence is TGTGCCAGCAGCTTCCACCCCCTGAGAGAAGCTTTCTTT. Its protein product is CASSFHPLREAFF. The full variable domain, rest sourced from reference TRBV11-2 and TRBJ1-1, is EAGVAQSPRYKIIEKRQSVAFWCNPISGHATLYWYQQILGQGPKLLIQFQNNGVVDDSQLPKDRFSAERLKGVDSTLKIQPAKLEDSAVYLCASSFHPLREAFFGQGTRLTVV.

The chain couples TRBV7-9 to TRBJ1-5; the D gene is possibly TRBD1 (6 bases). Per germline, CDR1 SEHNR and CDR2 FQNEAQ (reference sequence). The CDR3 sequence is 16 residues long. Trimming shortened V by 1 base and J by 2 bases, and 12 bases separated the two germline ends. The CDR3 DNA is TGTGCCAGCAGCTTAGAAGGGGGGCGCGGCAATCAGCCCCAGCATTTT. It encodes CASSLEGGRGNQPQHF.

This clonotype was detected only a few times. The chain recombines TRBV25-1 with TRBJ2-7, with 7 positions matching TRBD1. V shed 4 bases, J shed 2 bases, and the junction held 2 bases outside the gene matches. Germline CDR1 and CDR2: MGHDK and SYGVNS. This CDR3 is built from 13 residues. The CDR3: CASSATGTYEQYF. CDR3 nucleotide sequence: TGTGCCAGCAGTGCGACAGGGACCTACGAGCAGTACTTC.

Written as DNA, the CDR3 is TGCGCCAGCAGCTTCGACGGACCTAGCTACCACAATGAGCAGTTCTTC. Translating it yields CASSFDGPSYHNEQFF. The V call is TRBV5-1, the J call TRBJ2-1; D is possibly TRBD2 (5 bases). V was shortened by 2 bases and J by 5 bases, with 17 bases between the two germline ends. The CDR3 has 16 amino acids. Germline V gives CDR1 SGHRS, CDR2 YFSETQ.

The chain carries TRBV7-9 and TRBJ1-5; the match to TRBD1 covers 9 bases. The J segment lost 6 bases and the V segment lost 5 bases, leaving 8 bases of the junction unmatched. Germline lookup yields CDR1 SEHNR and CDR2 FQNEAQ (reference sequence). The CDR3 loop spans 15 amino acids. The DNA of the CDR3 is TGTGCCAGCAGCCCCGGGACAGGGAGAATTCAGCCCCAGCATTTT. Translated: CASSPGTGRIQPQHF.